The TCR beta chain described here comes from a study of OX40 agonist ivuxolimab in advanced cancers. The germline V gene has CDR1 SGDLS and CDR2 YYNGEE. Trimming took off 3 bases at V and 5 bases at J, with 21 bases between the two ends. This CDR3 spans 17 amino acids. TCRdb keeps only in-frame clones here, not all; method: immunoSEQ multiplex PCR. Here the sample spans approximately 62,000 clones, 80% to 90% being singletons. The material was CD4+ or CD8+ T cells sorted from blood, obtained in a trial of the OX40 agonist ivuxolimab. The sequence was obtained from an adult with an advanced solid tumor such as melanoma, head and neck, liver or kidney cancer. The gene calls are TRBV9 and TRBJ2-1; perhaps TRBD2 as D (6 bases). As DNA, the CDR3 is TGTGCCAGCAGCGCCGGAGGGTCCTGGGGGACGGACAATGAGCAGTTCTTC. It specifies CASSAGGSWGTDNEQFF.